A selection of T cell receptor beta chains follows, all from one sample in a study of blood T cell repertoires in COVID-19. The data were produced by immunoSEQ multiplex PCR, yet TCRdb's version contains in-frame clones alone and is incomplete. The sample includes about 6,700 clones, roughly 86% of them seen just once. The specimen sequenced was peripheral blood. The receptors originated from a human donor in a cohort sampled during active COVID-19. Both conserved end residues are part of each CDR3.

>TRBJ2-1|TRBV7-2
CASSLPAGPYNEQFF
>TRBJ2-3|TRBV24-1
CATSDAGTSGTDTQYF
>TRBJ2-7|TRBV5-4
CASSPGQGIVATYEQYF
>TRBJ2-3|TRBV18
CASSPMGRTDTQYF
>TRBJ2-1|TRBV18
CASSPRTGSNEQFF
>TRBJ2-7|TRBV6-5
CASNRGTLGYEQYF
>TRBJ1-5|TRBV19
CASSSGTGGYQPQHF
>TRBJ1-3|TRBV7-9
CASSFSDRGGNTIYF
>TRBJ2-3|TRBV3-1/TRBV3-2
CASSPYSGLVAVGTDTQYF
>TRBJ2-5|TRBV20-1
CSALAEETQYF
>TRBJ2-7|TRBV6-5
CASSSVTGKTYEQYF
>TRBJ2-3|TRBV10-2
CATLAADTQYF
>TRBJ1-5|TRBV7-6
CASSPGRDNNQPQHF
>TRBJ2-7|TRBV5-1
CASSIQGGYEQYF
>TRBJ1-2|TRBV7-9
CASSLVRTDNYGYTF
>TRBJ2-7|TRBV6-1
CASSEIQGSEQYF
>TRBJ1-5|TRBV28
CASSSIDWNQPQHF
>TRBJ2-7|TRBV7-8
CASSPRSGFGYEQYF
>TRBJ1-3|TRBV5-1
CASSLGIGQSSGNTIYF
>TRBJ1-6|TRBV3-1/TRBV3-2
CASSQSEGPLHF